This T cell receptor beta chain comes out of a study of T cell repertoires in cytomegalovirus infection. In the study overall: Both a matching HLA type and CMV infection were indicated by public TCR beta signatures.

Concerning this clonotype itself: The antigen is not known.

From the reads, TCRdb called clonotypes with MiXCR, one entry per CDR3 protein. The sample holds approximately 100,000 distinct CDR3 sequences, about 40% seen once. CDR1 is MNHEY and CDR2 is SMNVEV in the germline V gene (reference sequence). The CDR3 is 15 amino acids. The V and J ends lost 6 bases and 5 bases, in that order; junction bases with no gene match: 8. Study-wide results and caveats: CMV-specific TCR beta clonotypes restricted by HLA-C were the ones dominating the ex vivo response.

The sequence was obtained from a human donor in good health (CMV status not recorded). Some clones in this sample may be carry-over from other donors' samples. The V gene is TRBV27, the J gene TRBJ2-7, with 12 bases matching TRBD1. The sample here was CD8+ T cells from cultured PBMCs, taken from culture after CMV antigen stimulation. CDR3 in DNA: TGTGCCAGCAGCCCGATGGGACAGGGGGCTAACGAGCAGTACTTC. Its protein product is CASSPMGQGANEQYF.